This T cell receptor beta chain came from a study of blood T cell repertoires in COVID-19. Profiling relied on immunoSEQ multiplex PCR, and the TCRdb table lists in-frame clones only, not all of them. This sample has 150,000 to 200,000 clones, with 80% to 90% found just once. The CDR3 sequence is 16 residues long. The V call is TRBV12-2, the J call TRBJ2-1; no check of the table's D call, TRBD2, against the DNA was made. TRBV12-2 is listed as a pseudogene. This clonotype was sampled from a man aged 60-69 years with acute or convalescent COVID-19. Sample: peripheral blood. The CDR3: CASRLAGRVLLYEQFF. The CDR3, as DNA: TGTGCAAGTCGCTTAGCAGGGCGGGTTTTACTCTATGAGCAGTTCTTC.